These T cell receptor beta chains were read from a single sample in a study of spatial heterogeneity in lung cancer. MiXCR was run by TCRdb on the 5' RACE reads, yielding one entry per CDR3 protein. The repertoire has more than 20,000 distinct CDR3 sequences, over 4.5% of them found once; the top ten carry roughly 36%. Source: PBMCs, taken at surgery. These receptors were collected from a male donor with early-stage non-small cell lung cancer. The CDR3 runs from the conserved cysteine through the conserved F or W. D genes are given only for firm matches. Only part of the rows carry a size: once, few, many, or a class if the clone is expanded.

V gene	J gene	D gene	clone size	CDR3 protein	CDR3 DNA
TRBV5-1	TRBJ1-1	-	many	CASSLDSGATEAFF	TGCGCCAGCAGCTTGGACAGCGGCGCCACTGAAGCTTTCTTT
TRBV11-2	TRBJ2-5	TRBD2	few	CASSLGPAGTQETQYF	TGTGCCAGCAGCTTAGGCCCAGCGGGAACCCAAGAGACCCAGTACTTC
TRBV4-2	TRBJ2-7	TRBD2	many	CASSQGSLAGGLYEQYF	TGTGCCAGCAGCCAAGGAAGCCTAGCGGGAGGACTCTACGAGCAGTACTTC
TRBV6-6	TRBJ1-4	TRBD1	many	CASSLKGTGATNEKLFF	TGTGCCAGCAGTCTTAAGGGGACAGGAGCAACTAATGAAAAACTGTTTTTT
TRBV27	TRBJ2-5	-	many	CASSPLWGRWEETQYF	TGTGCCAGCAGTCCGCTCTGGGGCCGGTGGGAAGAGACCCAGTACTTC
TRBV19	TRBJ2-4	TRBD1	many	CASSMTRQGRGKNIQYF	TGTGCCAGTAGTATGACCCGACAGGGCCGCGGCAAAAACATTCAGTACTTC
TRBV9	TRBJ2-5	-	many	CASGVGGSQETQYF	TGTGCCAGCGGAGTAGGGGGTAGCCAAGAGACCCAGTACTTC
TRBV10-3	TRBJ2-5	TRBD2	-	CAIRTSGSSETQYF	TGTGCCATCAGGACTAGCGGGAGTTCAGAGACCCAGTACTTC
TRBV3-1	TRBJ1-1	-	-	CASSQWGTEAFF	TGTGCCAGCAGCCAATGGGGCACTGAAGCTTTCTTT
TRBV7-8	TRBJ2-1	TRBD2	many	CASSLVWGGLSYNEQFF	TGTGCCAGCAGCTTAGTATGGGGGGGACTATCCTACAATGAGCAGTTCTTC
TRBV5-1	TRBJ1-2	-	many	CASSTDGSYGYTF	TGCGCCAGCAGCACGGACGGATCCTATGGCTACACCTTC
TRBV5-5	TRBJ2-6	-	many	CASSRLDSGANVLTF	TGTGCCAGCAGTAGGCTGGACTCTGGGGCCAACGTCCTGACTTTC
TRBV14	TRBJ2-2	-	many	CASSPRAVNTGELFF	TGTGCCAGCAGCCCAAGGGCAGTGAACACCGGGGAGCTGTTTTTT
TRBV6-5	TRBJ2-2	-	many	CASSYGKNTGELFF	TGTGCCAGCAGTTACGGGAAAAACACCGGGGAGCTGTTTTTT
TRBV20-1	TRBJ2-3	-	few	CSATRRVGTDTQYF	TGCAGTGCCACGAGGAGGGTTGGCACAGATACGCAGTATTTT
TRBV21-1	TRBJ2-7	-	many	CASSTFSDRVFTYEQYF	TGTGCCAGCAGCACATTCTCGGACAGGGTCTTCACCTACGAGCAGTACTTC
TRBV29-1	TRBJ2-7	-	many	CSAQRQNDGEQYF	TGCAGCGCCCAGCGGCAGAATGATGGCGAGCAGTACTTC
TRBV24-1	TRBJ1-2	-	many	CATEGGTDGYTF	TGTGCCACCGAAGGAGGAACGGATGGCTACACCTTC
TRBV7-2	TRBJ2-4	TRBD1	few	CASSSHRGSQNIQYF	TGTGCCAGCAGCTCACACAGGGGGTCCCAAAACATTCAGTACTTC
TRBV20-1	TRBJ2-2	-	many	CSARALNRTKTLNTGELFF	TGCAGTGCTAGAGCCCTGAACCGGACTAAAACCCTGAACACCGGGGAGCTGTTTTTT
TRBV30	TRBJ1-4	-	-	CAWSNGAGREKLFF	TGTGCCTGGAGTAACGGGGCAGGGAGGGAAAAACTGTTTTTT
TRBV20-1	TRBJ1-1	-	many	CSATQTARGLNTEAFF	TGCAGTGCTACCCAGACGGCCAGGGGTTTGAACACTGAAGCTTTCTTT
TRBV5-1	TRBJ2-7	TRBD1	many	CASSLGQGQHEQYF	TGCGCCAGCAGCTTGGGACAGGGACAGCACGAGCAGTACTTC
TRBV11-2	TRBJ2-7	-	many	CASSLRWAAAYEQYF	TGTGCCAGCAGCTTAAGATGGGCCGCCGCCTACGAGCAGTACTTC
TRBV27	TRBJ1-5	-	many	CASSFSRFGQPQHF	TGTGCCAGCAGTTTCTCACGGTTCGGTCAGCCCCAGCATTTT
TRBV6-5	TRBJ1-3	TRBD1	few	CASSYGTGVGNTIYF	TGTGCCAGCAGTTATGGGACAGGGGTGGGAAACACCATATATTTT
TRBV2	TRBJ2-7	-	many	CASTRVAQGNEQYF	TGTGCCAGCACCCGCGTGGCGCAAGGGAACGAGCAGTACTTC
TRBV20-1	TRBJ1-2	-	few	CSVTRTNGYTF	TGCAGTGTAACCAGAACCAATGGCTACACCTTC
TRBV3-1	TRBJ2-7	-	few	CASSQGMESAYEQYF	TGTGCCAGCAGCCAAGGAATGGAGTCAGCCTACGAGCAGTACTTC
TRBV5-1	TRBJ1-1	TRBD1	many	CASRREDRGNTEAFF	TGCGCCAGCAGGCGTGAGGACAGGGGGAACACTGAAGCTTTCTTT
TRBV28	TRBJ1-5	-	-	CASRGGSHQPQHF	TGTGCCAGCAGAGGGGGTTCTCATCAGCCCCAGCATTTT
TRBV5-1	TRBJ2-3	TRBD2	many	CASSLGVRGGEDTQYF	TGCGCCAGCAGCTTGGGAGTGCGGGGGGGCGAAGATACGCAGTATTTT
TRBV11-2	TRBJ1-2	TRBD1	many	CASSFVDRGYGYTF	TGTGCCAGCAGCTTCGTTGACAGGGGCTATGGCTACACCTTC